What follows is one T cell receptor beta chain and its context. The antigen is undetermined. Amplification of TCR beta CDR3 regions used RNA as the template. An initial round of RT-PCR targeting the TCR CDR3 relied on the HTBI primer set. One entry per CDR3 protein, called by TCRdb with MiXCR from the multiplex PCR reads. The table records some 600,000 distinct CDR3 sequences, 40% to 55% of them present only once. This specimen belongs to a study of T cells in Graves' hyperthyroidism and ophthalmopathy. Study findings and constraints: Most thyroid clonotypes with frequency above 0.001 were detected in blood.

Germline V gene lookup returns CDR1 SGHRS and CDR2 YFSETQ. The ends were cut back, 0 bases at V and 4 bases at J, with 13 bases in the middle. This CDR3 comprises 15 residues. This TCR came from a woman under 30 with Graves' hyperthyroidism. The rearrangement joins TRBV5-1 to TRBJ1-1; unclear D gene. Sequencing used peripheral blood or thyroid tissue (not recorded which). The CDR3 is CASSLDRGIITEAFF. CDR3 nucleotide sequence: TGCGCCAGCAGCTTGGACCGGGGAATAATCACTGAAGCTTTCTTT.